This TCR beta chain comes out of a study of follicular helper T cells after annual influenza vaccination (dated by TCRdb to 2016 to 2017). Looking at the study overall: After each seasonal influenza vaccination, blood samples were collected on days 0, 7 and 28. To study recall of cTfh clones, some subjects were followed across successive annual vaccinations spanning the 2013-2014, 2014-2015 and 2015-2016 seasons. One week after vaccination, a second recruited cohort of roughly twelve subjects (Table S1) displayed a similar ICOS+CD38+ cTfh response. Multi-year samples were obtained from about 6 subjects, with two vaccination seasons covered for a few subjects and three seasons covered for two subjects. Samples from 2013-2014 were cryopreserved, whereas samples from about 2015 were processed immediately after collection.

The time point label corresponds to: 2015-2016 season, pre-vaccination. TCRB sequencing was used to follow sorted CD4 subsets from the blood of adults before and after they were given the seasonal inactivated influenza vaccine (Fluvarix). To be eligible, subjects had to live in the community and must not have received influenza vaccine in the previous 6 months. Exclusions included influenza vaccine contraindications, substance abuse, HIV/AIDS, active malignancy, immunomodulatory medication and active illness such as respiratory infection. Per time point, between roughly 35 and 110 mL of blood was sampled. Non-naive CD4+CXCR5+PD-1+ cells were defined as circulating Tfh and were sorted into ICOS+CD38+ and ICOS-CD38- fractions. Ficoll-Paque PLUS or SepMate separation was used to isolate PBMC. Cell subsets were sorted from PBMC on a BD FACS Aria before DNA extraction. The full study reports these points: Only roughly 9.5-22% of analyzed cells yielded productive TCRB sequences, so sampling of rare clonotypes was not possible. Day 7 ICOS+CD38+ clones were most often found later in ICOS-CD38- cTfh, suggesting that subset may serve as a memory reservoir. ICOS+CD38+ cTfh clonality correlated with the frequency of that population, and its change correlated with the change in circulating plasmablast frequency. A recurrent oligoclonal ICOS+CD38+ cTfh response containing tetramer and AIM influenza-specific clonotypes was recalled by successive annual vaccinations.

The method behind the library was the immunoSEQ multiplex PCR assay. Adaptive Biotechnologies carried out TCRB amplification, library preparation, sequencing and preliminary bioinformatics at Survey level resolution. For TCRB sequencing, genomic DNA from sorted cTfh populations was amplified by multiplex PCR. As for the authors' bioinformatics: Clonality was calculated in R as 1 minus normalized Shannon entropy, and the Gini index was computed with the R package ineq. The overlap score was defined as the summed counts of shared sequences divided by the total counts of all sequences in both compared samples. Fisher's exact test, with an assumed theoretical repertoire of 10^7 TCRB sequences, was used to assess the significance of shared clonotypes. TCRdb obtained this table from immuneACCESS and retained in-frame rearrangements with V and J assigned. These tables miss some clones; where compared with another copy, unresolved V genes account for less than half of the shortfall, and the remainder is unexplained. That table gives V, J and clone size, and the DNA gave D and trimming. This sample is represented by 9,300 or so clones; nearly 85% of them were singletons. The biggest ten clones account for approximately 1.4% of the sample.

With regard to this clone: Its antigen is unknown. Within one base of it there is no much larger clone, and no base qualities were kept.

According to the germline V gene (reference sequence), CDR1 reads SEHNR and CDR2 reads FQNEAQ. V is clipped by 5 bases and J by 4 bases, and the sequence between their germline boundaries is 11 bases long. From the cysteine up to the phenylalanine, the CDR3 has a length of 13 residues. The entry retains the CDR3 DNA only, 39 bases that are in frame from base 1. This TCR was sampled from an adult who received the influenza vaccine. The chain employs TRBV7-9 and TRBJ1-2; a tentative D match to TRBD1 spans 5 bases. The sample was CXCR5+ CD38- circulating T follicular helper cells from blood, taken on the day of influenza vaccination. This sample's cell subset or site label indicates: circulating Tfh, non-naive CD4+CXCR5+PD-1+ (ICOS+CD38+ or ICOS-CD38-). The nucleotide sequence reads as follows: TGTGCCAGCAGCAGAGACAGCTCCTATGGCTACACCTTC. This gives the protein CASSRDSSYGYTF.